This paragraph covers one T cell receptor beta chain sequence. Its target is not known. The data were taken from a study of a mutant IDH1 vaccine in newly diagnosed glioma. The overall study: Radiotherapy, temozolomide, or both had been given previously, and both were given to most. Scheduled at week 35, visit V12 preceded visit V13, held at week 47.

Germline V gives CDR1 MNHNY, CDR2 SVGAGI (reference sequence). V was pared by 0 bases and J by 8 bases, with 19 bases between. The CDR3 loop spans 16 amino acids. Produced via immunoSEQ multiplex PCR; TCRdb's table is partial and in-frame only. The sample has tens of thousands of clones, approximately 75% seen once; the top ten hold roughly 5.3%. As to time point: week 47, end of study. All doses held 300 ug of mutant IDH1 20-mer peptide, with topical imiquimod. Donor diagnoses consisted of new WHO grade 3 or 4 IDH1-mutant, ATRX-lost astrocytomas. The V call is TRBV6-6, the J call TRBJ1-2; D possibly corresponds to TRBD1 (5 bases). This sequence originates from a man aged 50-60 years with glioma. Source: PBMCs, taken from a glioma patient whose treatment included an IDH1 peptide vaccine. In DNA form, the CDR3 reads TGTGCCAGCAGTTACTCAACGACAGCTAGAAATTTCGGCTACACCTTC. This codes for CASSYSTTARNFGYTF.